This T cell receptor beta chain was identified during a study of blood T cell repertoires in COVID-19. Across the study: In each case, the material was cDNA or gDNA derived from T cells, B-cell-depleted T cells, or PBMCs.

The CDR3 has 16 residues. Germline CDR1 reads SGHAT; CDR2 reads FQNNGV. V shed 5 bases and J 1 base; nucleotides not matched to a gene: 6. Methods used by the authors: Counts of nucleated cells, estimated from reference gene primer amplification, were obtained. Produced via immunoSEQ multiplex PCR; TCRdb's table is partial and in-frame only. Clonal size and the V and J genes are those of that table, whereas D and trimming came from the DNA. The table includes some 190,000 clones, about 90% detected once. Sequenced material: peripheral blood. The receptor comes from a man between 18 and 29 years old with active or convalescent COVID-19. The chain joins TRBV11-2 to TRBJ2-3, with TRBD2 matching 10 bases. CDR3 coding DNA: TGTGCCAGCAGCCTGAGCGGGGGGGAAGGCACAGATACGCAGTATTTT. Amino acids: CASSLSGGEGTDTQYF.